Reported below is one TCR beta chain. Its cognate antigen is unknown. The entry originates in a study of vaccination and CD4 T cells after COVID-19. Researchers used the Oncomine TCR Beta short-read assay to sequence DNA from cultured CD4+ T cells. Via MiXCR, TCRdb re-called the PCR reads, giving one row per CDR3 protein. The table lists roughly 12,000 distinct CDR3 sequences, approximately 58% of them singletons. Indicated treatment: approximately 9-day PBMC culture with coronavirus spike peptide pools or control peptides (ViraFEST assay). The specimen was CD4+ T cells from blood, cultured in vitro, collected before SARS-CoV-2 vaccination. This receptor was taken from a human donor who had recovered from COVID-19.

CDR3 loop: CASSQESLAGNTQYF. The CDR3 DNA follows: TGTGCCAGCAGCCAAGAGTCACTAGCGGGGAATACGCAGTATTTT. The chain has TRBV3-1 and TRBJ2-3; 10 bases line up with TRBD2. CDR1 and CDR2 from the germline V gene are LGHDT and YNNKEL (reference sequence). V trimming: 0 bases; J trimming: 7 bases; junction bases outside the gene matches: 4. This CDR3 spans 15 amino acids.